These T cell receptor beta chains were read from a single sample in a study of identical twins. TCRdb called the 5' RACE reads again in MiXCR, with one record for every CDR3 protein. The sample has approximately 150,000 distinct CDR3 sequences, 3.5% seen once; the top ten hold around 8%. The sequenced sample consisted of memory T cells sorted from blood. These receptors were taken from a man aged 18 to 30 in good health. The CDR3 runs from the conserved cysteine through the conserved F or W. The D gene is left open where the match is weak. Clone size, where shown, is once, few, many, or a class for clones that have expanded.

TRBJ1-1	many	TRBD1	TRBV10-1	TGCGCCAGCAGGGCCGGGACAGGCAGAGCTTTCTTT	CASRAGTGRAFF
TRBJ2-2	many	TRBD1	TRBV7-2	TGTGCCAGCAGCTCCCGGACAGGGATCTCAACCGGGGAGCTGTTTTTT	CASSSRTGISTGELFF
TRBJ2-5	many	TRBD1	TRBV12-3/TRBV12-4	TGTGCCAGCACGTCCGGGACAGGACCCGAGACCCAGTACTTC	CASTSGTGPETQYF
TRBJ1-5	few	.	TRBV29-1	TGCAGCGTCTCTGTAGGGGACCCCAATCAGCCCCAGCATTTT	CSVSVGDPNQPQHF
TRBJ2-1	many	.	TRBV7-9	TGTGCCAGCATCGGTAGCGTCTACAATGAGCAGTTCTTC	CASIGSVYNEQFF
TRBJ1-5	.	.	TRBV27	TGTGCCAGCAGTTTGGCGGGACCCGGGAGGCAGCCCCAGCATTTT	CASSLAGPGRQPQHF
TRBJ2-2	many	TRBD2	TRBV4-2	TGTGCCAGCAGCCAAGGGGCGGGAGAGGCCCCCGGGGAGCTGTTTTTT	CASSQGAGEAPGELFF
TRBJ1-5	many	.	TRBV12-3/TRBV12-4	TGTGCCAGCAGCAGGGAGCTAGGCAATCAGCCCCAGCATTTT	CASSRELGNQPQHF
TRBJ1-1	many	.	TRBV25-1	TGTGCCAGCAGACAGGGAAACACTGAAGCTTTCTTT	CASRQGNTEAFF
TRBJ2-1	many	.	TRBV7-2	TGTGCCAGCAGCTTAGTCATCGACGAGCAGTTCTTC	CASSLVIDEQFF
TRBJ2-7	.	TRBD1	TRBV9	TGTGCCAGCAGCTTGACAGGGAGCTCCTACGAGCAGTACTTC	CASSLTGSSYEQYF
TRBJ2-1	many	.	TRBV28	TGTGCCAGCAGTTTCCAGCGGGTACACTCCTACAATGAGCAGTTCTTC	CASSFQRVHSYNEQFF
TRBJ1-1	many	TRBD1	TRBV10-3	TGTGCCATCAGGAACGCAGGGGGCACTGAAGCTTTCTTT	CAIRNAGGTEAFF
TRBJ1-4	many	.	TRBV7-2	TGTGCCAGCAGCTTAAAAGGAGCAACTAATGAAAAACTGTTTTTT	CASSLKGATNEKLFF
TRBJ2-1	many	.	TRBV10-2	TGCGCCACCGAGGGTCTCAGTTCCTACAATGAGCAGTTCTTC	CATEGLSSYNEQFF
TRBJ2-1	.	.	TRBV7-9	TGTGCCCCGAACAGGGTGAAAGGGGACTTCCCCAGGGATGAGCAGTTCTTC	CAPNRVKGDFPRDEQFF
TRBJ2-2	.	.	TRBV7-2	TGTGCCAGCAGCCCCGGGCGGTCCTCGAACACCGGGGAGCTGTTTTTT	CASSPGRSSNTGELFF
TRBJ2-1	.	.	TRBV7-2	TGTGCCAGCAGCTTCTGGGGCCCCAACAATGAGCAGTTCTTC	CASSFWGPNNEQFF
TRBJ1-2	many	TRBD1	TRBV7-9	TGTGCCAGCAGCCCTGGACAGGCCCACTATGGCTACACCTTC	CASSPGQAHYGYTF
TRBJ2-1	many	.	TRBV7-9	TGTGCCATCTCGCTAGGGCTGATGGGAAATGAGCAGTTCTTC	CAISLGLMGNEQFF
TRBJ2-1	many	TRBD2	TRBV3-1	TGTGCCAGCAGCCAAGGGGCGAGCGGGAGGTCCGGGTCCCAGCAGTTCTTC	CASSQGASGRSGSQQFF
TRBJ2-5	many	.	TRBV5-1	TGCGCCAGCAGCTTGGATGAGGAGACCCAGTACTTC	CASSLDEETQYF